This TCR beta chain was recovered during a study of identical twins. TCRdb reprocessed the 5' RACE reads with MiXCR, giving one entry per CDR3 protein. The sample has 1.5 million to 2 million distinct CDR3 sequences, less than 40% seen once. The V segment lost 6 bases and the J segment 7 bases; nucleotides outside the gene matches: 6. This CDR3 has 13 amino acids. Germline CDR1 and CDR2: LNHDA and SQIVND (reference sequence). This TCR came from a newborn girl in good health. This chain uses TRBV19 with TRBJ2-1; 7 bases match TRBD2. Specimen: cord blood. CDR3 in amino acids: CASSPGLQNEQFF. DNA for the CDR3: TGTGCCAGTAGCCCGGGACTACAGAATGAGCAGTTCTTC.